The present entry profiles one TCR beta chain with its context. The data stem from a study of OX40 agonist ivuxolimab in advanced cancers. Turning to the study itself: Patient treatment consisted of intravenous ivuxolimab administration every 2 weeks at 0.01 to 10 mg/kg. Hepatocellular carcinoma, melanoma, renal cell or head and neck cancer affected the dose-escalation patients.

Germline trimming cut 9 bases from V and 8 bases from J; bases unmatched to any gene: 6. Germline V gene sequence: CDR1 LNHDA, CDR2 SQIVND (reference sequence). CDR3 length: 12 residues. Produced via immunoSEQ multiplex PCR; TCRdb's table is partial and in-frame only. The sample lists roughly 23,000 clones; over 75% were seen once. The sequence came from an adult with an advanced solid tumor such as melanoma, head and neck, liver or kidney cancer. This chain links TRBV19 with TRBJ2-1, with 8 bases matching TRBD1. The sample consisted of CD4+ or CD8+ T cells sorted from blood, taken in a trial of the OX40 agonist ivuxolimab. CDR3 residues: CASRGLSDEQFF. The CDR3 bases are TGTGCCAGCAGGGGGCTCTCGGATGAGCAGTTCTTC.